This T cell receptor beta chain appears in the sequencing data of a study of T-cell memory formation after mild COVID-19. TCRdb reanalysed the 5' RACE reads using MiXCR and keeps one entry per CDR3 protein. The sample carries roughly 310,000 distinct CDR3 sequences, 15% recorded once. The sequence derives from a man between 18 and 29 years old who had mild COVID-19 (a few samples of this study predate the infection). Cell type and time point are not known. Source material: PBMCs or a T cell subset sorted from them (not recorded which).

CDR3 residues: CSVEGGVTDTQYF. DNA for the CDR3: TGCAGCGTTGAGGGAGGAGTGACAGATACGCAGTATTTT. This chain connects TRBV29-1 to TRBJ2-3; possibly TRBD2 for D (6 bases). Germline V gives CDR1 SQVTM, CDR2 ANQGSEA. Trimming left V 3 bases short and J 3 bases short, with 10 bases between. The CDR3 has 13 residues.